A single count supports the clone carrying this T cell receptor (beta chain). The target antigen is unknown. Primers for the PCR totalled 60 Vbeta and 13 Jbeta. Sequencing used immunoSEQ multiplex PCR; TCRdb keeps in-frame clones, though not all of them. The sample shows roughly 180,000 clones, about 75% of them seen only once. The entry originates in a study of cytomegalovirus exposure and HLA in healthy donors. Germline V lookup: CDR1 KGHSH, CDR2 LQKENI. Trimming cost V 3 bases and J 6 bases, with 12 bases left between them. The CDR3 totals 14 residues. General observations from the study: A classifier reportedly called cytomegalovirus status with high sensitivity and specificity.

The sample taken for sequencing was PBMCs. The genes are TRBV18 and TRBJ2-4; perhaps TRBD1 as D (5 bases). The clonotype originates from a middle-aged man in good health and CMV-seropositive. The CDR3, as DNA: TGTGCCAGCTCACCTATAGGGGTGAGAAACATTCAGTACTTC. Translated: CASSPIGVRNIQYF.